These 23 T cell receptor beta chains came from one sample sequenced in a study of yellow fever vaccine responses in identical twins. TCRdb called the RT-PCR reads again in MiXCR, with one record for every CDR3 protein. The table lists approximately 5,000 distinct CDR3 sequences, 65% to 80% of them singletons, with around 1.5% in the top ten. The starting material was T cells from blood (PBMCs), unsorted or a sorted subset (not recorded which), obtained before or after yellow fever vaccination (not recorded which). The source of these receptors is a woman aged 18-30 years who received the yellow fever vaccine.

The sample holds a few counts of this clonotype. The chain links TRBV25-1 to TRBJ2-7, with D tentatively TRBD1 (6 bases). Germline lookup yields CDR1 MGHDK and CDR2 SYGVNS. This CDR3 has 13 residues. The germline V and J ends were trimmed by 7 bases and 3 bases, with 13 bases remaining between them. The CDR3 DNA reads TGTGCCAGCACAGGGGCTCCACGCTACGAGCAGTACTTC. Amino acid sequence: CASTGAPRYEQYF.

This chain joins TRBV7-9 and TRBJ1-2; D not resolved. From germline, CDR1 is SEHNR and CDR2 FQNEAQ (reference sequence). The germline V and J ends were trimmed by 4 bases and 5 bases, with 11 bases remaining between them. CDR3 size: 13 residues. CDR3 nucleotides: TGTGCCAGCAGCTCCGCGGCTTGGTATGGCTACACCTTC. Its protein is CASSSAAWYGYTF. The variable domain in full, with the rest retrieved from reference TRBV7-9 and TRBJ1-2, is DTGVSQNPRHKITKRGQNVTFRCDPISEHNRLYWYRQTLGQGPEFLTYFQNEAQLEKSRLLSDRFSAERPKGSFSTLEIQRTEQGDSAMYLCASSSAAWYGYTFGSGTRLTVV.

V usage is TRBV29-1 and J usage is TRBJ2-7, with 8 bases matching TRBD1. Germline assignment: CDR1 SQVTM and CDR2 ANQGSEA. J was trimmed by 6 bases and V by 5 bases; bases with no gene match: 6. The length of the CDR3 is 12 residues. Written as DNA, the CDR3 is TGCAGCGTTCGGGCAGGGGGCTTCGAGCAGTACTTC. Its protein product is CSVRAGGFEQYF.

The chain recombines TRBV4-1 with TRBJ2-1; 11 nucleotides line up with TRBD2. CDR3 length: 14 amino acids. The ends lost 1 base at V and 9 bases at J; junction bases unmatched: 2. Per germline, CDR1 MGHRA and CDR2 YSYEKL. The CDR3 region is CASSQVLAGGEQFF. CDR3 sequence (DNA): TGCGCCAGCAGCCAAGTCCTAGCGGGAGGTGAGCAGTTCTTC.

This clonotype was seen a handful of times. The chain links TRBV11-3 to TRBJ2-1, with 9 bases matching TRBD2. After removal of 5 bases from V and 5 bases from J, the junction contained 4 bases not matched to a gene. The CDR3 consists of 14 residues. Germline V lookup: CDR1 SGHNT, CDR2 YENEEA. CDR3 in amino acids: CASSVTSGHNEQFF. The CDR3 DNA is TGTGCCAGCAGCGTGACTAGCGGCCACAATGAGCAGTTCTTC.

The table lists this clonotype with a few counts. The V and J genes are TRBV9 and TRBJ2-1; 10 bases align to TRBD2. V gave up 4 bases and J gave up 2 bases; unmatched junction bases: 3. CDR3 length: 15 amino acids. CDR1 is SGDLS and CDR2 is YYNGEE in the germline V gene. DNA for the CDR3: TGTGCCAGCAGCCCTAGCGGGGGCCCCTACAATGAGCAGTTCTTC. Translation: CASSPSGGPYNEQFF. Combining the CDR3 with reference TRBV9 and TRBJ2-1 gives the whole variable domain DSGVTQTPKHLITATGQRVTLRCSPRSGDLSVYWYQQSLDQGLQFLIQYYNGEERAKGNILERFSAQQFPDLHSELNLSSLELGDSALYFCASSPSGGPYNEQFFGPGTRLTVL.

The V gene is TRBV2, the J gene TRBJ1-5; TRBD1 is a possible D gene (5 bases). This CDR3 has 14 residues. From germline, CDR1 is SNHLY and CDR2 FYNNEI. Between the trimmed V and J ends, which lost 6 bases and 4 bases, there was a span of 13 bases. DNA of the CDR3: TGTGCCAGCAGGGGGGACGGCCTAAATCAGCCCCAGCATTTT. Translation: CASRGDGLNQPQHF.

The gene calls are TRBV10-3 and TRBJ2-7, with D perhaps TRBD2 (6 bases). Germline assignment: CDR1 ENHRY and CDR2 SYGVKD. V lost 4 bases and J 1 base, leaving 14 bases between the germline ends. CDR3 length: 15 residues. Written as DNA, the CDR3 is TGTGCCATCAGTGGGAGGGGTCTGTCGTCCTACGAGCAGTACTTC. This encodes CAISGRGLSSYEQYF.

The V gene is TRBV5-1, the J gene TRBJ2-3; D might be TRBD1 (6 bases). Germline CDR1 SGHRS, CDR2 YFSETQ. V was clipped by 0 bases and J by 4 bases, with 12 bases between them. The CDR3 consists of 15 residues. CDR3 bases: TGCGCCAGCAGCTTGGTTTCAGGGGCGGCAGATACGCAGTATTTT. It yields the protein CASSLVSGAADTQYF.

The V gene is TRBV20-1, the J gene TRBJ2-5; 8 bases agree with TRBD2. The germline V gene has CDR1 DFQATT and CDR2 SNEGSKA (reference sequence). This CDR3 comprises 15 residues. J was trimmed by 4 bases and V by 0 bases; bases with no gene match: 7. The CDR3 sequence is CSARDLGTRGETQYF. CDR3 DNA sequence: TGCAGTGCTAGAGATCTCGGGACTAGAGGAGAGACCCAGTACTTC.

V and J are TRBV10-1 and TRBJ1-1; D is ambiguous. The CDR3 consists of 15 residues. The germline CDR1 and CDR2 sequences are WNHNN and SYGVQD (reference sequence). V gave up 2 bases and J gave up 0 bases, with 10 bases separating them. CDR3 region: CASSEGRKVNTEAFF. The DNA of the CDR3 is TGCGCCAGCAGTGAGGGGCGGAAGGTGAACACTGAAGCTTTCTTT.

The chain couples TRBV2 to TRBJ2-1; the match to TRBD2 covers 8 bases. V shed 5 bases and J 8 bases; nucleotides not matched to a gene: 2. The CDR3 totals 12 residues. The germline V gene encodes CDR1 SNHLY and CDR2 FYNNEI. The CDR3 loop reads CASSPRGDEQFF. DNA of the CDR3: TGTGCCAGCAGTCCGCGGGGGGATGAGCAGTTCTTC.

This sequence joins TRBV10-3 and TRBJ2-7; TRBD2 matches at 8 bases. The junction had 7 bases not matched to a gene; V was cut back by 11 bases and J by 4 bases. The CDR3 runs 12 residues. CDR1 is ENHRY and CDR2 is SYGVKD in the germline V gene. CDR3 residues: CASQREMYEQYF. Written as DNA, the CDR3 is TGTGCCTCTCAGCGGGAGATGTACGAGCAGTACTTC.

The rearrangement uses TRBV29-1 and TRBJ2-6; D is unresolved. CDR3 size: 12 residues. The V end was cut by 4 bases, the J end by 1 base, with 2 bases between. Per the germline V gene, CDR1 is SQVTM and CDR2 is ANQGSEA. Here the CDR3 DNA reads TGCAGCGTTGTGTCTGGGGCCAACGTCCTGACTTTC. Encoded protein: CSVVSGANVLTF.

J is TRBJ2-1 and V is TRBV4-3, with 12 bases fitting TRBD2. Germline V gene data show CDR1 as LGHNA and CDR2 as YSLEER. V lost 1 base and J lost 9; bases outside the gene matches: 7. This CDR3 contains 16 residues. CDR3 DNA: TGCGCCAGCAGCCAAGGGCCTAGCGGGGGGGCCGGTGAGCAGTTCTTC. It is translated as CASSQGPSGGAGEQFF.

V is TRBV5-5 and J is TRBJ2-7; no reliable D call. Germline V gene lookup returns CDR1 SGHKS and CDR2 YYEKEE (reference sequence). This CDR3 comprises 11 residues. With 5 bases removed from V and 3 bases from J, the gap between germline ends came to 6 bases. The CDR3 coding sequence is TGTGCCAGCAGTTCCAACTACGAGCAGTACTTC. Translating it yields CASSSNYEQYF.

This chain connects TRBV7-7 to TRBJ2-7; D may correspond to TRBD1 or TRBD2 (6 bases each). Germline lookup yields CDR1 SSHAT and CDR2 FNYEAQ (reference sequence). The CDR3 has 11 amino acids. The CDR3: CAVGGGYEQYF. CDR3 nucleotides: TGTGCGGTGGGGGGCGGATACGAGCAGTACTTC.

V usage is TRBV2 and J usage is TRBJ1-1; no reliable D call. CDR1 is SNHLY and CDR2 is FYNNEI in the germline V gene. The ends were cut back, 5 bases at V and 0 bases at J, with 10 bases in the middle. CDR3 length: 14 residues. CDR3 sequence reads: CASSRERLNTEAFF. The CDR3 coding sequence is TGTGCCAGCAGTCGGGAGAGGCTGAACACTGAAGCTTTCTTT.

This clonotype showed up just a few times. The rearrangement links TRBV20-1 to TRBJ1-2; maybe TRBD1 (5 bases). CDR3 length: 13 amino acids. V lost 5 bases and J 4 bases, leaving 14 bases between the germline ends. Per germline, CDR1 DFQATT and CDR2 SNEGSKA (reference sequence). CDR3 sequence: CSAELTASYGYTF. The CDR3 nucleotides read TGCAGTGCTGAGTTGACAGCGTCCTATGGCTACACCTTC.

The chain has TRBV7-9 and TRBJ2-1; the D gene is possibly TRBD2 (6 bases). From germline, CDR1 is SEHNR and CDR2 FQNEAQ (reference sequence). Trimming removed 5 bases from V and 7 bases from J, with 6 bases in between. The CDR3 totals 11 residues. This chain's CDR3 is CASSGGNEQFF. The DNA of the CDR3 is TGTGCCAGCAGCGGGGGGAATGAGCAGTTCTTC.

V and J are TRBV6-2 or TRBV6-3 and TRBJ1-1; TRBD1 is a possible D gene (6 bases). V was shortened by 3 bases and J by 7 bases, with 12 bases between the two germline ends. The CDR3 runs 13 residues. CDR1 MNHEY and CDR2 SVGEGT come from the germline V gene. CDR3 in DNA: TGTGCCAGCAGTTATGCAGGGGCGGGTGAAGCTTTCTTT. Its protein is CASSYAGAGEAFF.

The CDR3 sequence: CASSQVGGTAPGEQFF. CDR3 sequence (DNA): TGTGCCAGCAGCCAAGTAGGGGGGACTGCCCCCGGTGAGCAGTTCTTC. This sequence joins TRBV3-1 and TRBJ2-1; D tentatively fits TRBD1 or TRBD2 (6 bases each). This CDR3 spans 16 amino acids. V dropped 1 base and J dropped 9 bases, with 19 bases sitting between them. CDR1 LGHDT and CDR2 YNNKEL come from the germline V gene (reference sequence).

The chain combines TRBV4-3 with TRBJ2-7; the match to TRBD2 covers 9 bases. From germline, CDR1 is LGHNA and CDR2 YSLEER. The CDR3 sequence is 15 residues long. The junction had 5 bases not matched to a gene; V was cut back by 2 bases and J by 3 bases. The CDR3 DNA is TGCGCCAGCAGCCAAAGAGAGCGGGGGGACTACGAGCAGTACTTC. It codes for CASSQRERGDYEQYF.